This record covers a single T cell receptor (beta chain). This entry is derived from a study of blood T cell repertoires in COVID-19. Whole-study context: The samples span acute and convalescent COVID-19 from the United States, Italy and Spain. PBMCs, B-cell-depleted T cells, or T cells were the source of the cDNA or gDNA that made up the material.

Trimming cost V 9 bases and J 6 bases; bases outside gene matches: 22. The CDR3 covers 17 residues. Germline V gives CDR1 SGHDT, CDR2 YYEEEE. Original analysis: Cell counts per sample came from amplifying reference gene primers. Assay: immunoSEQ multiplex PCR; the TCRdb copy retains only in-frame clones and omits some. For V, J and clone size, that table is used; D and trimming come from the DNA. The table records under 250,000 clones, approximately 86% of them present only once. V and J are TRBV5-6 and TRBJ1-2; 8 nucleotides agree with TRBD1. Input material: peripheral blood. This receptor was obtained from a woman aged 70-85 years with active or convalescent COVID-19. CDR3 in DNA: TGTGCCACCTCCTGGTTGGGGCCAGGGGGCGTTCGAGATGGCTACACCTTC. It encodes CATSWLGPGGVRDGYTF.